The 26 T cell receptor beta chains below come from one sample, sequenced in a study of blood T cell repertoires in COVID-19 (dated by TCRdb to 2018 to 2020). The receptor library was made with the immunoSEQ multiplex PCR assay. The clones in this table, taken by TCRdb from immuneACCESS, are in-frame only. Not every clone is retained; where verified, under half of the shortfall comes from an unresolved V gene, and the cause of the rest is unknown. The sample table shows around 20,000 clones, and about four fifths are seen once. Around 5.6% of the sample belongs to the ten largest clones. The sequenced sample consisted of peripheral blood. The receptors come from a human donor in a cohort sampled during active COVID-19.

The chain links TRBV6-1 to TRBJ2-7; perhaps TRBD2 as D (6 bases). Germline values: CDR1 MNHNS, CDR2 SASEGT. The V gene lost 3 bases and the J gene lost 1 base, with 22 bases spanning the gap. The CDR3 spans 18 residues. The CDR3 nucleotides are TGTGCCAGCAGTGATTTTATGGAGGGGTCAAGTCCTTCCTACGAGCAGTACTTC. This translates into CASSDFMEGSSPSYEQYF.

This clone was picked up a small number of times. The chain recombines TRBV7-7 with TRBJ2-3; 11 bases are a match to TRBD2. CDR3 length: 16 amino acids. Germline lookup yields CDR1 SSHAT and CDR2 FNYEAQ (reference sequence). The junction had 5 bases not matched to a gene; V was cut back by 5 bases and J by 1 base. Here the CDR3 reads CASSAGTSGRTDTQYF. The CDR3 DNA reads as TGTGCCAGCAGCGCCGGGACTAGCGGTCGCACAGATACGCAGTATTTT.

The chain joins TRBV7-3 to TRBJ2-1, with D possibly being TRBD2 (5 bases). V lost 5 bases and J 0 bases, leaving 14 bases between the germline ends. The length of the CDR3 is 16 residues. Germline V CDR1 and CDR2: SGHTA, FQGTGA. The CDR3 protein is CASSGGRSSSYNEQFF. In nucleotides, the CDR3 is TGTGCCAGCAGCGGAGGACGGTCGAGCTCCTACAATGAGCAGTTCTTC.

The V call is TRBV6-1, the J call TRBJ2-3; tentative D call: TRBD2 (6 bases). This CDR3 comprises 14 residues. Germline CDR1 and CDR2: MNHNS and SASEGT. Trimming cost V 4 bases and J 1 base, with 9 bases left between them. The CDR3 protein is CASSGAGRTDTQYF. CDR3 DNA: TGTGCCAGCAGTGGAGCGGGCCGCACAGATACGCAGTATTTT.

The J gene is TRBJ1-3, the V gene TRBV7-2; no reliable D call. Trimming shortened V by 6 bases and J by 0 bases, and 6 bases separated the two germline ends. The CDR3 runs 13 residues. In germline, CDR1 is SGHTA, CDR2 FQGNSA. CDR3 protein: CASSSSSGNTIYF. Here the CDR3 DNA reads TGTGCCAGCAGTTCGAGCTCTGGAAACACCATATATTTT.

The chain employs TRBV6-6 and TRBJ2-7; D gene uncertain. CDR3 length: 13 amino acids. The germline V and J ends were trimmed by 6 bases and 4 bases, with 13 bases remaining between them. CDR1 is MNHNY, CDR2 SVGAGI, per germline (reference sequence). The CDR3 loop is CASRQTVSYEQYF. Written as DNA, the CDR3 is TGTGCCAGCAGACAGACCGTTTCTTACGAGCAGTACTTC.

This chain connects TRBV6-2 or TRBV6-3 to TRBJ1-1; 7 bases line up with TRBD1. Germline V CDR1 and CDR2: MNHEY, SVGEGT. Trimming cost V 2 bases and J 3 bases; bases outside gene matches: 9. This CDR3 contains 16 residues. CDR3 sequence reads: CASSYGQGGLYTEAFF. In nucleotides, the CDR3 is TGTGCCAGCAGTTACGGGCAGGGGGGTCTGTACACTGAAGCTTTCTTT.

J is TRBJ1-2 and V is TRBV12-5; 7 positions match TRBD1. Trimming cost V 4 bases and J 2 bases; bases outside gene matches: 10. The CDR3 sequence is 16 residues long. Germline CDR1 reads LGHNT; CDR2 reads FRNRAP. This CDR3 reads CASGSGTGATNYGYTF. The CDR3 DNA sequence: TGTGCTAGTGGTTCGGGAACAGGGGCCACCAACTATGGCTACACCTTC.

The chain uses TRBV27 and TRBJ2-6; weak D call: TRBD2 (5 bases). Germline lookup yields CDR1 MNHEY and CDR2 SMNVEV (reference sequence). Trimming stripped 3 bases from V and 0 bases from J, with 9 bases between. The CDR3 sequence is 16 residues long. CDR3 in DNA: TGTGCCAGCAGTTTGGATGGACTCTCTGGGGCCAACGTCCTGACTTTC. This translates into CASSLDGLSGANVLTF.

This chain links TRBV7-9 with TRBJ2-6, with D perhaps matching TRBD1 (6 bases). Trimming shortened V by 5 bases and J by 4 bases, and 12 bases separated the two germline ends. Per the germline V gene, CDR1 is SEHNR and CDR2 is FQNEAQ (reference sequence). The CDR3 runs 15 residues. The CDR3, as DNA: TGTGCCAGCAGCCTCTCAGGGGCCGGGGCCAACGTCCTGACTTTC. It yields the protein CASSLSGAGANVLTF.

The V gene is TRBV3-1 (or the pseudogene TRBV3-2), the J gene TRBJ2-3, with 8 bases identical to TRBD2. This CDR3 comprises 17 residues. The trim removed 2 bases at V and 5 bases at J, leaving 12 bases unmatched. CDR1 LGHDT and CDR2 YNNKEL come from the germline V gene (reference sequence). Written as DNA, the CDR3 is TGTGCCAGCAGCCAAAGGAAACTAGCGGAAGGGAAAGATACGCAGTATTTT. The encoded protein is CASSQRKLAEGKDTQYF.

This chain connects TRBV9 to TRBJ2-2; D not resolved. This CDR3 spans 14 amino acids. The V end was cut by 0 bases, the J end by 5 bases, with 8 bases between. Germline assignment: CDR1 SGDLS and CDR2 YYNGEE. The CDR3 region is CASSVVLMTGELFF. CDR3 DNA sequence: TGTGCCAGCAGCGTAGTTCTAATGACCGGGGAGCTGTTTTTT.

The chain combines TRBV12-3 or TRBV12-4 with TRBJ2-1; no firm D call. V was pared by 7 bases and J by 7 bases, with 8 bases between. The CDR3 consists of 11 residues. The DNA for the CDR3 is TGTGCCAGCAATTACCTAAATGAGCAGTTCTTC. It is translated as CASNYLNEQFF.

The chain combines TRBV12-3 or TRBV12-4 with TRBJ1-1; 11 bases line up with TRBD1. Trimming took 5 bases from V and 11 from J; bases not matched to a gene: 4. This CDR3 is built from 12 residues. CDR3 residues: CASSRTGGAAFF. CDR3 nucleotides: TGTGCCAGCAGTCGGACAGGGGGCGCCGCTTTCTTT.

This chain uses TRBV11-2 with TRBJ1-6, with D tentatively TRBD1 (5 bases). V was cut by 6 bases and J by 6 bases, with 15 bases left in between. Germline V gene sequence: CDR1 SGHAT, CDR2 FQNNGV. The CDR3 extends over 15 amino acids. The CDR3 DNA reads TGTGCCAGCAGTATCCGCCAGGGCGGTAATTCACCCCTCCACTTT. As protein: CASSIRQGGNSPLHF.

This clone counts as medium-sized. This chain uses TRBV11-2 with TRBJ1-2; weak D call: TRBD1 (5 bases). The germline V gene has CDR1 SGHAT and CDR2 FQNNGV. The CDR3 spans 17 residues. Trimming removed 6 bases at V and 0 bases at J, with 20 bases between. The CDR3 loop reads CASSLEGGGPANYGYTF. The CDR3 DNA is TGTGCCAGCAGTCTAGAGGGCGGGGGACCAGCTAACTATGGCTACACCTTC. Full variable domain (outside the CDR3, taken from reference TRBV11-2 and TRBJ1-2): EAGVAQSPRYKIIEKRQSVAFWCNPISGHATLYWYQQILGQGPKLLIQFQNNGVVDDSQLPKDRFSAERLKGVDSTLKIQPAKLEDSAVYLCASSLEGGGPANYGYTFGSGTRLTVV.

The chain is built from TRBV11-2 and TRBJ2-1; 7 bases align to TRBD2. This CDR3 contains 18 residues. V was pared by 0 bases and J by 0 bases, with 8 bases of the junction left unmatched. Looked up from germline, CDR1 is SGHAT and CDR2 is FQNNGV. The CDR3 loop reads CASSLDSLAVSSYNEQFF. CDR3 sequence (DNA): TGTGCCAGCAGCTTAGATTCGCTAGCGGTTAGCTCCTACAATGAGCAGTTCTTC.

The chain uses TRBV24-1 and TRBJ2-7; TRBD2 is a possible D gene (6 bases). V gave up 1 base and J gave up 1 base, with 16 bases separating them. Germline assignment: CDR1 KGHDR and CDR2 SFDVKD. This CDR3 is 17 amino acids long. For the CDR3, the DNA is TGTGCCACCAGTGATTTTTCAAGCGGGTGGGGATCCTACGAGCAGTACTTC. Translating it yields CATSDFSSGWGSYEQYF.

The chain recombines TRBV19 with TRBJ1-6, with D possibly matching TRBD1 (5 bases). The V end lost 3 bases, the J end lost 7 bases, and 13 bases lay between the germline ends. CDR3 size: 15 residues. Germline-derived CDR1 and CDR2 are LNHDA and SQIVND (reference sequence). The CDR3 DNA is TGTGCCAGTAGTATCACGGACACCTCAAATTCACCCCTCCACTTT. This translates into CASSITDTSNSPLHF.

This chain links TRBV9 with TRBJ2-3; a possible D gene is TRBD2 (6 bases). CDR1 SGDLS and CDR2 YYNGEE come from the germline V gene. The CDR3 length is 20 residues. Trimming stripped 4 bases from V and 0 bases from J, with 27 bases between. CDR3 bases: TGTGCCAGCAGCTCCCCCCGATCGCGGGACCCAACGCTCAGCACAGATACGCAGTATTTT. Protein: CASSSPRSRDPTLSTDTQYF.

The gene calls are TRBV12-5 and TRBJ1-2, with 9 bases identical to TRBD1. Germline V gene data show CDR1 as LGHNT and CDR2 as FRNRAP. The J segment lost 7 bases and the V segment lost 6 bases, leaving 6 bases of the junction unmatched. The CDR3 is 13 amino acids. CDR3 nucleotide sequence: TGTGCTAGTGGCCACGGGACAGGGAGTGGCTACACCTTC. Its translation is CASGHGTGSGYTF.

This clone has a single count. This chain links TRBV5-4 with TRBJ1-2; 7 nucleotides align to TRBD1. The V gene's germline CDR1 is SGHNT and CDR2 YYREEE (reference sequence). The CDR3 extends over 15 amino acids. Losses at the gene ends were 2 bases for V and 0 bases for J; bases not matched to a gene: 4. CDR3 sequence (DNA): TGTGCCAGCAGCTTAATGGGACAGCCTAACTATGGCTACACCTTC. This translates into CASSLMGQPNYGYTF.

The rearrangement links TRBV6-5 to TRBJ2-3, with a tentative D call TRBD1 (5 bases). The V and J ends lost 8 bases and 5 bases respectively, with 20 bases between them. The CDR3 is 15 amino acids. Germline assignment: CDR1 MNHEY and CDR2 SVGAGI. The CDR3 protein is CASLVGVVHGDTQYF. The DNA of the CDR3 is TGTGCCAGCTTGGTAGGGGTTGTCCATGGAGATACGCAGTATTTT.

V is TRBV5-6 and J is TRBJ1-4, with D possibly being TRBD1 (5 bases). Trimming left V 0 bases short and J 6 bases short, with 12 bases between. The CDR3 contains 15 residues. Germline loops: CDR1 SGHDT, CDR2 YYEEEE. The DNA of the CDR3 is TGTGCCAGCAGCTTGGGGGGCAGAGAATATGAAAAACTGTTTTTT. It encodes CASSLGGREYEKLFF.

The chain combines TRBV7-8 with TRBJ2-6; D may be TRBD1 (6 bases). The CDR3 is made up of 18 amino acids. The germline CDR1 and CDR2 sequences are SGHVS and FQNEAQ. V lost 2 bases, J lost 1 base, and 15 bases lay in between. The CDR3 loop reads CASSLLGQLESGANVLTF. The CDR3 nucleotides are TGTGCCAGCAGCTTATTAGGACAGCTCGAGTCTGGGGCCAACGTCCTGACTTTC.

The V gene is TRBV24-1, the J gene TRBJ1-1, with 9 nucleotides matching TRBD1. The V gene end was trimmed by 3 bases and the J gene end by 1 base; junction bases not matched to a gene: 5. CDR1 and CDR2 (germline): KGHDR, SFDVKD. There are 16 residues in the CDR3. The CDR3 DNA reads TGTGCCACCAGTGATGGAGGGGGACAGGGGAACACTGAAGCTTTCTTT. It translates to CATSDGGGQGNTEAFF.